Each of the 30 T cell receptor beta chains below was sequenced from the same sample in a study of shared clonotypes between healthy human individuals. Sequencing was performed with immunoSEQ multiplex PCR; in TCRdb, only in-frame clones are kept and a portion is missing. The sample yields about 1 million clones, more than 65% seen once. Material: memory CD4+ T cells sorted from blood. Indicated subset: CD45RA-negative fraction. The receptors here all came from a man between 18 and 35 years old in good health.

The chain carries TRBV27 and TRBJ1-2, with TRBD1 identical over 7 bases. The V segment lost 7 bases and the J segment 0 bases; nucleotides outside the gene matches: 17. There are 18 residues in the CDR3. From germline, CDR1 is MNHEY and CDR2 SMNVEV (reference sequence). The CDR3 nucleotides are TGTGCCAGCACCGCCGGACCGGGGACAGCCTTCTCTAACTATGGCTACACCTTC. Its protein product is CASTAGPGTAFSNYGYTF.

CDR3 protein: CASSRKSRDSRLHEQFF. In DNA, the CDR3 is TGTGCCAGCAGCCGGAAATCCCGGGACAGCCGTTTGCATGAGCAGTTCTTC. V usage is TRBV5-6 and J usage is TRBJ2-1, with 7 bases that match TRBD1. Germline CDR1 SGHDT, CDR2 YYEEEE. This CDR3 is 17 amino acids long. V lost 4 bases to trimming and J lost 8 bases; unmatched junction nucleotides: 18.

CDR3 loop: CASSLLAGGASEQFF. DNA of the CDR3: TGTGCCAGCAGTCTTCTAGCGGGAGGAGCAAGTGAGCAGTTCTTC. The chain links TRBV6-5 to TRBJ2-1; 11 bases fit TRBD2. The V gene's germline CDR1 is MNHEY and CDR2 SVGAGI. Trimming at V came to 5 bases and at J to 9 bases, leaving 9 bases not matched to a gene. The CDR3 contains 15 residues.

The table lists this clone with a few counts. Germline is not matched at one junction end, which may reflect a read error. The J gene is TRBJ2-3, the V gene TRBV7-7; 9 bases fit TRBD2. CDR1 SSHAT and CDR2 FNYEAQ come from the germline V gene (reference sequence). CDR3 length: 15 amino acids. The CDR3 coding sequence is TGTGCTAGCAGCTTAGTTAGCGGGGGCTCCTATACGCAGTATTTT. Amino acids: CASSLVSGGSYTQYF.

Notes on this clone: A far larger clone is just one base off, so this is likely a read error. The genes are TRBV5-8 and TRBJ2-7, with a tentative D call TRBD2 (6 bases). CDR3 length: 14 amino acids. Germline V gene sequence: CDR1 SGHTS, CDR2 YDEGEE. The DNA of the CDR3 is TGTGCCGGCAGAACCGGGACTGACGCCTACGAGCAGTACTTC. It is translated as CAGRTGTDAYEQYF.

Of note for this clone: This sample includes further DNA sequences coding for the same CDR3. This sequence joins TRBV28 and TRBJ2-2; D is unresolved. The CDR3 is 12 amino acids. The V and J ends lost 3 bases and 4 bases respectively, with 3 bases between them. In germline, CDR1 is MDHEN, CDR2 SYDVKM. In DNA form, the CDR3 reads TGTGCCAGCAGTTTGGGCACCGGGGAGCTGTTTTTT. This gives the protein CASSLGTGELFF.

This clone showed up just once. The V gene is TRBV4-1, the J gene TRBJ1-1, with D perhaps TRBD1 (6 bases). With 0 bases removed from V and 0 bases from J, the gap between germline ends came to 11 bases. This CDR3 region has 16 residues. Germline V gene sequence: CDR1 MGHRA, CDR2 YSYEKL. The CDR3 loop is CASSQERTVVNTEAFF. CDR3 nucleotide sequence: TGCGCCAGCAGCCAAGAGAGGACAGTAGTGAACACTGAAGCTTTCTTT.

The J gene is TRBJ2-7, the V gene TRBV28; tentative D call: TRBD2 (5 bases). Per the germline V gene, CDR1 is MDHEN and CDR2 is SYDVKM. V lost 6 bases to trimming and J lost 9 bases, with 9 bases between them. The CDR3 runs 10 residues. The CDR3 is CASSGVWQYF. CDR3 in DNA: TGTGCCAGCAGCGGGGTTTGGCAGTACTTC.

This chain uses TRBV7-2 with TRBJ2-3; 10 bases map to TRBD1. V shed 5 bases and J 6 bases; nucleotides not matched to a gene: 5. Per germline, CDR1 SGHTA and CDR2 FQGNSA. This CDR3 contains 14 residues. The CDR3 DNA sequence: TGTGCCAGCAGCCTCCGGGACAGGGGTGATACGCAGTATTTT. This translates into CASSLRDRGDTQYF.

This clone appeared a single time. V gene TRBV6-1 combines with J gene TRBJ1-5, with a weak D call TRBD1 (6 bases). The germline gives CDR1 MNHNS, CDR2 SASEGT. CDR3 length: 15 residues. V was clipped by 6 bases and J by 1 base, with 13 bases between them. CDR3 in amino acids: CASSFGTTSNQPQHF. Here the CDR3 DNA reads TGTGCCAGCAGCTTTGGGACAACAAGCAATCAGCCCCAGCATTTT.

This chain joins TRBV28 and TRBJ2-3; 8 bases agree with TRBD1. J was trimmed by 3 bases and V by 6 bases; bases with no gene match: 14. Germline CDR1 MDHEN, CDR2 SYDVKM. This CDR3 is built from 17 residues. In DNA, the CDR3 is TGTGCCAGCAGCCAGGGGGCGCATCTGGGATCTACAGATACGCAGTATTTT. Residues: CASSQGAHLGSTDTQYF.

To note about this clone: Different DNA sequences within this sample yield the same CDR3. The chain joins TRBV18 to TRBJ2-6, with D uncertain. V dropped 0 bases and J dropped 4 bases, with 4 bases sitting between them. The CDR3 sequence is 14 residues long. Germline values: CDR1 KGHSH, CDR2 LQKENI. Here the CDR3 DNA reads TGTGCCAGCTCACCACCGAACGGGGCCAACGTCCTGACTTTC. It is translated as CASSPPNGANVLTF.

As DNA, the CDR3 is TGTGCCAGCTCGGTCCCACATTTGGGCACAGATACGCAGTATTTT. This encodes CASSVPHLGTDTQYF. The chain carries TRBV19 and TRBJ2-3; unclear D gene. The CDR3 contains 15 residues. The V end lost 9 bases, the J end lost 1 base, and 17 bases lay between the germline ends. Germline CDR1 and CDR2: LNHDA and SQIVND (reference sequence).

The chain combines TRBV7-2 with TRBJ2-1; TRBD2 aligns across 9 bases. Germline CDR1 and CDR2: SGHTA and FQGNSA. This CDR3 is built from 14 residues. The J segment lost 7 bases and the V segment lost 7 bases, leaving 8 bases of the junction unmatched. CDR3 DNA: TGTGCCAGCACCGTTAGCGGGAGTGCAAATGAGCAGTTCTTC. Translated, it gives CASTVSGSANEQFF.

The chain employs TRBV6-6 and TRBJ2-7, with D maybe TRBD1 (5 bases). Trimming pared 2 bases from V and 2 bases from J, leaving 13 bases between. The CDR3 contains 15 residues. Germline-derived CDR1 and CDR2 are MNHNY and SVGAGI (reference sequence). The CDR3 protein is CASSYRIGAPYEQYF. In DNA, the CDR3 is TGTGCCAGCAGTTACCGGATAGGGGCCCCCTACGAGCAGTACTTC.

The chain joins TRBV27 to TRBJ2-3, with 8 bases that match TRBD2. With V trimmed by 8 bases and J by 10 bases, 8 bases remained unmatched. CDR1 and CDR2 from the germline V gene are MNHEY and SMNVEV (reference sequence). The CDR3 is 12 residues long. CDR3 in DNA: TGTGCCAGCGCTCGGGAGGGCCTGGCGCAGTATTTT. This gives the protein CASAREGLAQYF.

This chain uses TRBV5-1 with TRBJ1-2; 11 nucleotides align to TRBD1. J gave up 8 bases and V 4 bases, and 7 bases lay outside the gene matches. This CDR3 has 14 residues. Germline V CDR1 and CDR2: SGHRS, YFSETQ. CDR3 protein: CASSDGQGARGYTF. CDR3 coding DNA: TGCGCCAGCAGCGACGGACAGGGGGCACGAGGCTACACCTTC.

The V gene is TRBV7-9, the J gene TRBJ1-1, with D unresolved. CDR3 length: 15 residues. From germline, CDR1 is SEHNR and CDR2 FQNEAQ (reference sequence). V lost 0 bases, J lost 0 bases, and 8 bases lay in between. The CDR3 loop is CASSLAGRLNTEAFF. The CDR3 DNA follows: TGTGCCAGCAGCTTAGCAGGGAGACTGAACACTGAAGCTTTCTTT.

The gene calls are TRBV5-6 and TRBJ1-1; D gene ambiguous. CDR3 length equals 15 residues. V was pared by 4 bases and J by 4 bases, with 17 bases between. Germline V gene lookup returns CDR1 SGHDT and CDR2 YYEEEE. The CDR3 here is CASSPELGAFTEAFF. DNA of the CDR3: TGTGCCAGCAGCCCAGAGCTGGGAGCCTTCACTGAAGCTTTCTTT.

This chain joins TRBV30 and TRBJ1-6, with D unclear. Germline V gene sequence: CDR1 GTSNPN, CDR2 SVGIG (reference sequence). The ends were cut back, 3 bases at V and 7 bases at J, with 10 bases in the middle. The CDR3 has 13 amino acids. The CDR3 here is CAWSPQQNSPLHF. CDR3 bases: TGTGCCTGGAGCCCTCAGCAGAATTCACCCCTCCACTTT. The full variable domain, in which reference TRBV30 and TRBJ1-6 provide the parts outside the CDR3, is SQTIHQWPATLVQPVGSPLSLECTVEGTSNPNLYWYRQAAGRGLQLLFYSVGIGQISSEVPQNLSASRPQDRQFILSSKKLLLSDSGFYLCAWSPQQNSPLHFGNGTRLTVT.

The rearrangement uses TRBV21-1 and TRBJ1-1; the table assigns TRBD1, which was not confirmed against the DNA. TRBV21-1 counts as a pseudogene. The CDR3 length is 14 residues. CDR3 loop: CASRPGQGQVEAFF. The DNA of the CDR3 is TGTGCCAGCAGGCCGGGACAGGGACAAGTTGAAGCTTTCTTT.

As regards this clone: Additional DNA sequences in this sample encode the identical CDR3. CDR3 protein: CASSQLTVSYEQYF. The CDR3 bases are TGCGCCAGCAGCCAACTGACCGTCTCCTACGAGCAGTACTTC. The chain links TRBV4-1 to TRBJ2-7; D is unresolved. V was pared by 2 bases and J by 0 bases, with 8 bases between. Germline V gives CDR1 MGHRA, CDR2 YSYEKL. The CDR3 covers 14 residues.

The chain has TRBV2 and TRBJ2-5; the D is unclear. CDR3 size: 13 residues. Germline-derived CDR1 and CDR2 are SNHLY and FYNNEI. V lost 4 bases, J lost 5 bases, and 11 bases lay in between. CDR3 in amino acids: CASSGMVFETQYF. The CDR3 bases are TGTGCCAGCAGTGGAATGGTGTTTGAGACCCAGTACTTC.

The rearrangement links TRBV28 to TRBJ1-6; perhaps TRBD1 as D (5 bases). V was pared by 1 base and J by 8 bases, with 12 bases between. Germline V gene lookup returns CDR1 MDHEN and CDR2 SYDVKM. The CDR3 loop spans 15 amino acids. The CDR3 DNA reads TGTGCCAGCAGTTTATCAGGTGCGGGGGATTCACCCCTCCACTTT. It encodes CASSLSGAGDSPLHF.

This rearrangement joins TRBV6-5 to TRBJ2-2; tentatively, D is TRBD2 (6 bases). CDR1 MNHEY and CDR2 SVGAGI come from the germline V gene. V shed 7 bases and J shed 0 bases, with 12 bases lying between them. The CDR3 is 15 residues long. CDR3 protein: CASKTGRTNTGELFF. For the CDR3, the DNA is TGTGCCAGCAAAACTGGGAGGACGAACACCGGGGAGCTGTTTTTT.

The CDR3 DNA reads as TGTGCCAGCTCACCTCCTAGTGGGGGACCGTCTACTGAAGCTTTCTTT. Translation gives CASSPPSGGPSTEAFF. The rearrangement joins TRBV18 to TRBJ1-1; D is perhaps TRBD1 (5 bases). Germline values: CDR1 KGHSH, CDR2 LQKENI. Trimming took off 3 bases at V and 5 bases at J, with 19 bases between the two ends. The length of the CDR3 is 16 residues.

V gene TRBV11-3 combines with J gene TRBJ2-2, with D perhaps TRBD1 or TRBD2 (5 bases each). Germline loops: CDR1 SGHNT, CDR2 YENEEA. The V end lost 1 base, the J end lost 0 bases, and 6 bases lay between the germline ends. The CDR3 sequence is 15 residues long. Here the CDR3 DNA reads TGTGCCAGCAGCTTAGTGGGGGCGAACACCGGGGAGCTGTTTTTT. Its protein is CASSLVGANTGELFF.

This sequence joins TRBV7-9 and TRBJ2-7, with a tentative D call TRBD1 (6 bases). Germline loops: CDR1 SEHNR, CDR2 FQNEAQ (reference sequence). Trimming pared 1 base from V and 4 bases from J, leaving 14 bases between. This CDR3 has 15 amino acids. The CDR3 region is CASSLEAGVGYEQYF. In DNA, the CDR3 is TGTGCCAGCAGCTTAGAGGCAGGGGTGGGTTACGAGCAGTACTTC.

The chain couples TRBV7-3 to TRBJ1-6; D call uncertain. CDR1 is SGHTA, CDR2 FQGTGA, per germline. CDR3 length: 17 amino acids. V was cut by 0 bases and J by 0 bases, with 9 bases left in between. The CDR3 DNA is TGTGCCAGCAGCTTAACGGGCAGCTACTCCTATAATTCACCCCTCCACTTT. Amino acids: CASSLTGSYSYNSPLHF.

CDR3 amino acids: CASSFPGLSYNEQFF. The CDR3 coding sequence is TGTGCCAGCAGTTTCCCAGGGCTATCCTACAATGAGCAGTTCTTC. This chain connects TRBV28 to TRBJ2-1; D might be TRBD1 (5 bases). The CDR3 consists of 15 residues. Germline V lookup: CDR1 MDHEN, CDR2 SYDVKM. Deletions cut 3 bases from V and 1 base from J, with 10 bases between.